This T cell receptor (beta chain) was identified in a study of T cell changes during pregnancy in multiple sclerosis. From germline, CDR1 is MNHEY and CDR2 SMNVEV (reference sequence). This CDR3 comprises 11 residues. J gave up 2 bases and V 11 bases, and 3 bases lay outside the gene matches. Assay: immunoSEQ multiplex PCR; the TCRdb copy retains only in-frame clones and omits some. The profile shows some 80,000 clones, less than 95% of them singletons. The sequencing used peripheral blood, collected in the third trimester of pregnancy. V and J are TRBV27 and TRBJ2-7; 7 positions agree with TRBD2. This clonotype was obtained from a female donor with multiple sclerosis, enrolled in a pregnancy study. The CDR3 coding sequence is TGTGCCTCCGGGGGGACCTACGAGCAGTACTTC. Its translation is CASGGTYEQYF.